This T cell receptor beta chain emerged from a study of naive and memory T cell subsets. General study points: Between naive and memory subsets, TCR abundance power law exponents differed.

The CDR3 is 14 amino acids. V shed 7 bases and J 3 bases; nucleotides not matched to a gene: 7. This clonotype turned up a few times. The antigen remains unidentified. An equimolar mix of two oligonucleotides served as the beta constant-region primer for TRBC1 and TRBC2. MiXCR was run by TCRdb on the UMI-ligation and nested PCR reads, yielding one entry per CDR3 protein. The sample holds around 160,000 distinct CDR3 sequences, over 15% seen once. The receptor was derived from a human donor in good health. The chain carries TRBV12-3 or TRBV12-4 and TRBJ1-1; 8 nucleotides align to TRBD1. The material sequenced was naive CD4+ T cells from blood. The CDR3 nucleotides are TGTGCCAGCACTACGGACAGGGTGCACACTGAAGCTTTCTTT. It codes for CASTTDRVHTEAFF.